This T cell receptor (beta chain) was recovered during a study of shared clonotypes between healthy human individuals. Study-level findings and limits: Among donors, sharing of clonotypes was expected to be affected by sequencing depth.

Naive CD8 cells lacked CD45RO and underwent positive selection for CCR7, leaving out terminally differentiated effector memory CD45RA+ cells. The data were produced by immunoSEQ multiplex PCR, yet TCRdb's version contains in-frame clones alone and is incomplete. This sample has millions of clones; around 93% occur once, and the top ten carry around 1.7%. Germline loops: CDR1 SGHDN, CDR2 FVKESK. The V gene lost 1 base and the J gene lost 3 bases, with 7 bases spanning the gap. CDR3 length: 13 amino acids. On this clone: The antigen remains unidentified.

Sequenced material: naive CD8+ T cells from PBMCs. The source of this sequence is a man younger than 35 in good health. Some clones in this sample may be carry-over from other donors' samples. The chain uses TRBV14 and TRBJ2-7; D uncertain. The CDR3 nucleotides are TGTGCCAGCAGCCAAGGGACCTTCTACGAGCAGTACTTC. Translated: CASSQGTFYEQYF.